Sequencing of this TCR beta chain was carried out in a study of Ad26.COV2.S vaccination and SARS-CoV-2 variants. Whole-study context: In the COV1001 trial, the donor was in the Ad26.COV2.S arm.

Study-level findings and limits: In vaccinated individuals, spike-specific CD8+ and CD4+ T cell responses reportedly displayed substantial breadth.

As for treatment: 19 received Ad26.COV2.S at low or high dose, single or two shots; several received placebo; per-sample allocation not given. Following the first vaccine or placebo injection, samples were taken on day 63. The study used a vaccine consisting of an Ad26 vector that expressed Wuhan-strain SARS-CoV-2 spike. Profiled with immunoSEQ multiplex PCR; TCRdb holds only in-frame clones, not every one. The sample yields 410,000 or so clones, about nine tenths seen once. Comment on this clone: The antigen is undetermined.

CDR1 LNHDA and CDR2 SQIVND come from the germline V gene (reference sequence). The ends were cut back, 1 base at V and 6 bases at J, with 9 bases in the middle. The CDR3 length is 13 residues. Specimen: peripheral blood, collected in a trial of Ad26.COV2.S vaccine versus placebo. The rearrangement uses TRBV19 and TRBJ1-1, with D perhaps TRBD1 (6 bases). The TCR was taken from a person aged 18-65 years who received the Ad26.COV2.S COVID-19 vaccine or a placebo. This CDR3 is CASSIVSGAEAFF. The CDR3 DNA reads TGTGCCAGTAGTATAGTATCAGGGGCTGAAGCTTTCTTT.